This T cell receptor beta chain was identified in a study of T cells after yellow fever vaccination (dated by TCRdb to between 2019 and 2020). For context, the study as a whole: The SMART-Seq v4 Ultra Low Input RNA kit was used to prepare libraries from fractions with low cell numbers. To track T-cell clones before and after primary and booster YFV17D yellow fever vaccination, bulk TCR alpha and beta repertoires were sequenced longitudinally. Two healthy male donors, one aged 18 to 30 and one aged 30 to 40 years, were included in the cohort. Blood was drawn at multiple timepoints before and after primary and secondary immunization, with bulk PBMC replicates and cell subsets isolated. The paper's findings and limits, for the study overall: Because the study included only a couple of donors, the extent to which the findings can be generalized is limited. Compared with the primary T-cell response, the secondary T-cell response was weaker but faster, peaking on day 5 rather than day 15. After the booster, most of the clones that had expanded following primary vaccination were detected again (around 97% of CD4 and around 90% of CD8), which suggests that memory was broadly maintained. A small share of clonotypes was detected in both CD4 and CD8 compartments, with the overlap likely arising from convergent recombination. Because abundant contaminating clonotypes from the bulk population could be contained in FACS-sorted repertoires, computational filtering was required.

Synthesis of TCR cDNA relied on 5'RACE template switching, a step that introduced a universal primer site along with unique molecular identifiers. Priming for cDNA synthesis came from both the TCR alpha and TCR beta constant segments. Libraries were amplified in two PCR steps, with sample barcodes and sequencing adapters added in the second step. Sequencing of libraries was performed on Illumina HiSeq 2500 (2x100 bp) or NovaSeq (2x150 bp). As for how the authors treated the data: Reads were demultiplexed and collapsed into UMI consensus sequences with MIGEC, and V(D)J alignment was performed with MiXCR. Using edgeR on replicate PBMC samples, clonotypes were called vaccine-responding if FDR was below 0.01 and the log2 fold change was above 5 up to day 15. CD4 or CD8 identity was assigned to each bulk clonotype according to whether the clonotype was present at higher abundance in the sequenced CD4 repertoire or the sequenced CD8 repertoire. The public reads were quality trimmed at Q25 with fastp and then assembled into clones with MiXCR by TCRdb, keeping productive beta chains. For every CDR3 protein sequence, its rows merge into one entry that carries the most common genes and DNA. TCRdb's processing, not the authors' own work, is the source of the V and J calls. The sample table lists about 180,000 distinct CDR3 sequences, 6.2% of them with a count of one. Nearly 3% of the sample goes to the ten largest clones.

This specimen's treatment or condition label, per the study, means: live attenuated yellow fever vaccine strain. A standard Ficoll-Paque protocol was used to isolate PBMCs from peripheral blood. Dynabeads CD4 and CD8 positive selection kits were used to isolate CD4 and CD8 T-cell fractions. TriZol was used to extract RNA from bulk PBMCs, from CD4 and CD8 fractions, and from dextramer-positive and dextramer-negative fractions. The germline V gene sets CDR1 to SGHVS and CDR2 to FQNEAQ. The V and J ends are trimmed by 1 base and 4 bases, leaving 12 bases between them. The CDR3 covers 15 residues, taking in both the cysteine and the phenylalanine. The entry retains the CDR3 DNA only, 45 bases that are in frame from base 1. This clonotype was detected many times. Its antigen is currently not known. Per-base qualities were not stored, and no clone one base away is much larger.

Material: CD4+ T cells sorted from PBMCs, obtained on the day of the first yellow fever vaccination. The chain is encoded by TRBV7-8 joined to TRBJ2-3; the D region is possibly TRBD1 or TRBD2, each matching across 6 bases. The receptor comes from a man between 18 and 35 years old who received the YFV17D yellow fever vaccine. Here is the DNA: TGTGCCAGCAGCTTAGTAGGGGGGCAGGCAGATACGCAGTATTTT. This yields the protein CASSLVGGQADTQYF.